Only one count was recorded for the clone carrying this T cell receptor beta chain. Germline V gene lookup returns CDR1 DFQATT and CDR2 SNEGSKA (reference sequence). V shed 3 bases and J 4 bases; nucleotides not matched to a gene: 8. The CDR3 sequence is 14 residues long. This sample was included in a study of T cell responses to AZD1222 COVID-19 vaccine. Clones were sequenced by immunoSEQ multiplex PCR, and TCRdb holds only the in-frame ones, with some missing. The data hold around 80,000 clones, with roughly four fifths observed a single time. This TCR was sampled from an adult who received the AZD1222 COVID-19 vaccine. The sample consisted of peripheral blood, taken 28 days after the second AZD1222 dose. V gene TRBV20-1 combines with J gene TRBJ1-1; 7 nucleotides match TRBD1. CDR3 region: CSASLTTGVTEAFF. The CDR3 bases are TGCAGTGCTAGTTTAACCACAGGGGTCACTGAAGCTTTCTTT.